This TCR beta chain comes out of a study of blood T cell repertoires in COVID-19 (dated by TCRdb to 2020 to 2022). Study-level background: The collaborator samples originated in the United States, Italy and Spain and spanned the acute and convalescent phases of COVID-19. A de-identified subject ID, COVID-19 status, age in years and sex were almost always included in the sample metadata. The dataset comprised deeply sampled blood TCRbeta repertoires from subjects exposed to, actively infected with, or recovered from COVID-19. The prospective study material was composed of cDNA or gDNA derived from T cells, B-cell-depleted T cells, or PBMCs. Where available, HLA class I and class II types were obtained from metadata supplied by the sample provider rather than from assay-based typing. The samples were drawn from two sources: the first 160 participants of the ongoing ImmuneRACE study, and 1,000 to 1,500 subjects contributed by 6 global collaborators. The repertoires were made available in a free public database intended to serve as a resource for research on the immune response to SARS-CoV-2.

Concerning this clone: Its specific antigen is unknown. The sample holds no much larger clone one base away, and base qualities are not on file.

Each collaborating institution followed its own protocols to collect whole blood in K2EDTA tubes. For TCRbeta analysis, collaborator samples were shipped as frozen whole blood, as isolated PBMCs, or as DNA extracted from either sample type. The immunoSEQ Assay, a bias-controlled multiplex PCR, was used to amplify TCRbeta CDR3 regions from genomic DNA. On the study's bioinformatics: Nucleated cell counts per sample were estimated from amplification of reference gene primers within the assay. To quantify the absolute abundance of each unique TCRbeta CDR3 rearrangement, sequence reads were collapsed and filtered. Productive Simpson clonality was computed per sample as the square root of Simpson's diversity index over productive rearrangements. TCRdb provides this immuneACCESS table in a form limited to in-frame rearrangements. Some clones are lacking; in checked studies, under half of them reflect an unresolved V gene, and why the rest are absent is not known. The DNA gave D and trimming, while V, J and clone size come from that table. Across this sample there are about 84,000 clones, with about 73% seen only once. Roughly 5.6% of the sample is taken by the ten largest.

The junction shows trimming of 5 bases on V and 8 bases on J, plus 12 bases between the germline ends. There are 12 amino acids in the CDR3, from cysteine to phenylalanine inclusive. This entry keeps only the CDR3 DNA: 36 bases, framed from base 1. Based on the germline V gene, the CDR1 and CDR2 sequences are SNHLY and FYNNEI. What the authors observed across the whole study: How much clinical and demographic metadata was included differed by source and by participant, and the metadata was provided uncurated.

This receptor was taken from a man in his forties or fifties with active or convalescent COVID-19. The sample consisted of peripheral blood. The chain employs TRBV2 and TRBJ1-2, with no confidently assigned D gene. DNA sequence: TGTGCCAGCAGTATGAGGATCGAGGGCTACACCTTC. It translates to CASSMRIEGYTF.